This T cell receptor (beta chain) was sequenced for a study of cytomegalovirus exposure and HLA in healthy donors. Study context: The roughly 130 validation repertoires used the same platform as the roughly 670 first-cohort repertoires, a later analysis reported.

CDR1 is LGHNA and CDR2 is YSLEER in the germline V gene. The CDR3 loop spans 18 amino acids. V lost 3 bases to trimming and J lost 5 bases; unmatched junction nucleotides: 13. The protocol was immunoSEQ multiplex PCR, while the TCRdb copy is restricted to in-frame clones and leaves out a portion. This repertoire shows fewer than 200,000 clones, approximately 84% found once; its top ten account for 2.5% to 3.5%. Study-wide points: Rarity held for most TCR sequences, but there were some public TCRs that occurred in many donors. The study recorded about 160 TCR beta chains that were cytomegalovirus-associated.

Points on this clone: Its antigen is unidentified.

The donors were part of the validation cohort of some 120 subjects. That cohort was separate from the first cohort, which comprised fewer than 800 subjects. The source material was PBMCs. The TCR comes from a young woman in good health and CMV-seropositive. The gene calls are TRBV4-3 and TRBJ2-3; 11 nucleotides align to TRBD2. CDR3 DNA sequence: TGCGCCAGCAGCCAGGATACAGTAGCGGGGGGGCGGGGAGATACGCAGTATTTT. Translation: CASSQDTVAGGRGDTQYF.